This TCR beta chain was recovered during a study of T cell repertoires in cytomegalovirus infection (dated by TCRdb to the late 2010s). About the full investigation: Alongside well-studied HLA-B-restricted epitopes, the peptide stimulations were aimed at recently identified HLA-C-restricted CMV epitopes, whose presentation resists viral immunomodulation. Donor HLA type was relevant to the analysis, as public TCR beta signatures indicated carriage of CMV infection together with the matching HLA type.

The CDR3 sequence holds 15 residues, the cysteine and phenylalanine included. Only CDR3 DNA is held: 45 bases, read in frame from base 1. V is pared back by 2 bases and J by 5 bases, with 14 bases lying between the germline termini. In the germline V gene, CDR1 corresponds to SGHAT and CDR2 to FQNNGV. What the research found in general, with its limitations: In both this cohort and an independent cohort of 350 or so donors, the cumulative frequency of public TCR beta family members distinguished carriers of CMV infection plus the relevant HLA type. The ex vivo response was dominated by HLA-C-restricted CMV-specific TCR beta clonotypes, and the single most frequent clonotype in two of eight donors was supplied by these HLA-C-restricted clonotypes.

The sample's treatment or condition, from its label and the paper: in vitro stimulation with specific CMV peptide epitopes to enrich CMV-specific T cells. A note on this clonotype: There is no known antigen for this receptor. Base qualities are not at hand, and no much larger clone is one base apart.

The data were produced on an Illumina HiSeq 1500. TCRdb itself trimmed the public reads at Q25 with fastp, ran MiXCR and retained productive beta chains. Rows with one shared CDR3 protein collapse into an entry with the most common genes and DNA. The sample table shows some 54,000 distinct CDR3 sequences, and around 19% are seen once. The ten most abundant clones make up around 77% of the sample. The sequence was collected from a human donor in good health (CMV status not recorded). Some clones in this sample may be carry-over from other donors' samples. The sequence joins TRBV11-2 to TRBJ2-3, and TRBD1 may be the D gene, going by 5 matching bases. Sequenced here: CD8+ T cells from cultured PBMCs, sampled from culture after CMV antigen stimulation. CDR3 sequence: CASSLRGLQGDTQYF. In nucleotides, the sequence is TGTGCCAGCAGCTTAAGGGGTCTTCAGGGAGATACGCAGTATTTT.